This TCR beta chain was profiled in a study of T cell responses to AZD1222 COVID-19 vaccine. V lost 3 bases and J 4 bases, leaving 16 bases between the germline ends. Germline V CDR1 and CDR2: SGHRS, YFSETQ. The CDR3 loop spans 15 amino acids. Using immunoSEQ multiplex PCR, the repertoire was profiled, and TCRdb retains in-frame clones only, with some absent. The table has 120,000 to 150,000 clones, approximately 85% seen once. The chain has TRBV5-1 and TRBJ1-2; D not certain. This specimen consisted of peripheral blood, obtained 28 days after the second dose of the MenACWY control vaccine. This TCR was sampled from an adult who received the MenACWY meningococcal vaccine as a control. CDR3 residues: CASSSLIQVGYGYTF. The CDR3 coding sequence is TGCGCCAGCAGCTCCTTAATACAAGTTGGCTATGGCTACACCTTC.